Below are 25 T cell receptor beta chains sequenced from a single sample in a study of cytomegalovirus exposure and HLA in healthy donors. Vbeta (60) and Jbeta (13) primers were used in the PCR. The data were produced by immunoSEQ multiplex PCR, yet TCRdb's version contains in-frame clones alone and is incomplete. The sample yields over 150,000 clones, about four fifths seen once. Input material: PBMCs. The receptors here all came from a man aged 18 to 30 in good health and CMV-seronegative.

This clone came up a few times. The chain joins TRBV2 to TRBJ2-1; 10 nucleotides match TRBD2. Germline V gene sequence: CDR1 SNHLY, CDR2 FYNNEI. The CDR3 extends over 16 amino acids. Trimming cost V 4 bases and J 9 bases; bases outside gene matches: 12. The CDR3: CASSVRSGGARGEQFF. The DNA of the CDR3 is TGTGCCAGCAGTGTGAGAAGCGGGGGGGCTAGAGGTGAGCAGTTCTTC.

This chain connects TRBV6-4 to TRBJ1-1; TRBD1 agrees at 8 bases. Germline-derived CDR1 and CDR2 are MRHNA and SNTAGT. The CDR3 is 13 amino acids. Trimming at V came to 6 bases and at J to 3 bases, leaving 3 bases not matched to a gene. The CDR3 is CASSLTGDTEAFF. For the CDR3, the DNA is TGTGCCAGCAGCCTGACAGGGGACACTGAAGCTTTCTTT.

The chain has TRBV7-3 and TRBJ2-7, with TRBD2 matching over 8 bases. This CDR3 region has 15 residues. Germline V gives CDR1 SGHTA, CDR2 FQGTGA. V shed 2 bases, J shed 0 bases, and the junction held 3 bases outside the gene matches. The chain's CDR3 is CASSLSGGNSYEQYF. The CDR3 region has the DNA TGTGCCAGCAGCTTATCGGGGGGGAACTCCTACGAGCAGTACTTC.

The rearrangement joins TRBV13 to TRBJ2-1, with a possible D match to TRBD1 (6 bases). The CDR3 contains 15 residues. In germline, CDR1 is PRHDT, CDR2 FYEKMQ (reference sequence). Between the trimmed V and J ends, which lost 1 base and 4 bases, there was a span of 11 bases. CDR3 protein: CASSLAQGPYNEQFF. CDR3 nucleotide sequence: TGTGCCAGCAGCTTAGCACAGGGACCTTACAATGAGCAGTTCTTC.

This clone was seen once. J is TRBJ2-7 and V is TRBV7-3; 10 bases are a match to TRBD1. Germline V lookup: CDR1 SGHTA, CDR2 FQGTGA. The CDR3 loop spans 14 amino acids. V gave up 5 bases and J gave up 7 bases; unmatched junction bases: 8. CDR3 region: CASSAGTGVWEQYF. The CDR3 bases are TGTGCCAGCAGCGCTGGGACAGGGGTGTGGGAGCAGTACTTC.

This clone was seen just once. This chain joins TRBV7-3 and TRBJ1-1; no reliable D call. Germline CDR1 is SGHTA and CDR2 is FQGTGA. This CDR3 is 14 amino acids long. The germline V and J ends were trimmed by 0 bases and 1 base, with 6 bases remaining between them. As DNA, the CDR3 is TGTGCCAGCAGCTTAACTCCCTGGAACACTGAAGCTTTCTTT. Protein sequence: CASSLTPWNTEAFF.

The gene calls are TRBV11-3 and TRBJ2-3; D uncertain. V gave up 0 bases and J gave up 4 bases, with 8 bases separating them. The CDR3 is 14 amino acids. Germline V gene lookup returns CDR1 SGHNT and CDR2 YENEEA. CDR3 region: CASSLEQPPDTQYF. CDR3 nucleotides: TGTGCCAGCAGCTTAGAACAGCCCCCAGATACGCAGTATTTT.

This clone turned up a few times. This chain joins TRBV2 and TRBJ1-5; 10 bases line up with TRBD1. V was clipped by 4 bases and J by 6 bases; unmatched bases: 6. Looked up from germline, CDR1 is SNHLY and CDR2 is FYNNEI. The CDR3 covers 15 residues. The CDR3 region has the DNA TGTGCCAGCAGTGGGGACAGGGGAGTAAGTCAGCCCCAGCATTTT. Translated, it gives CASSGDRGVSQPQHF.

The chain uses TRBV11-2 and TRBJ2-7; D is possibly TRBD2 (5 bases). V lost 5 bases to trimming and J lost 2 bases, with 13 bases between them. The V gene's germline CDR1 is SGHAT and CDR2 FQNNGV. The CDR3 has 14 residues. Here the CDR3 reads CASSPPGGPYEQYF. CDR3 coding DNA: TGTGCCAGCAGCCCCCCCGGAGGCCCCTACGAGCAGTACTTC.

The rearrangement joins TRBV5-1 to TRBJ2-7, with TRBD1 identical over 10 bases. The CDR3 covers 15 residues. The V segment lost 2 bases and the J segment 6 bases; nucleotides outside the gene matches: 8. Germline V gene data show CDR1 as SGHRS and CDR2 as YFSETQ. The DNA of the CDR3 is TGCGCCAGCAGCTTTGGGGGGACAGGGGTTGCCGAGCAGTACTTC. Its protein is CASSFGGTGVAEQYF.

The V gene is TRBV27, the J gene TRBJ2-7, with 7 bases aligning to TRBD2. There are 14 residues in the CDR3. V lost 3 bases and J lost 3; bases outside the gene matches: 5. The V gene's germline CDR1 is MNHEY and CDR2 SMNVEV (reference sequence). The CDR3 region has the DNA TGTGCCAGCAGTTTCGGCGGGAGAGGCTACGAGCAGTACTTC. Protein sequence: CASSFGGRGYEQYF.

J is TRBJ2-3 and V is TRBV5-1, with D unclear. V lost 1 base to trimming and J lost 0 bases, with 6 bases between them. Germline CDR1 and CDR2: SGHRS and YFSETQ. This CDR3 has 14 amino acids. The CDR3 DNA reads TGCGCCAGCAGCTTGCAGGATAGCACAGATACGCAGTATTTT. Translation: CASSLQDSTDTQYF.

The rearrangement links TRBV7-8 to TRBJ2-7; D might be TRBD2 (6 bases). Germline CDR1 reads SGHVS; CDR2 reads FQNEAQ. The length of the CDR3 is 15 residues. Trimming took 3 bases from V and 3 from J, leaving 15 bases between them. The CDR3 loop reads CASSFRDSRGYEQYF. The CDR3 DNA follows: TGTGCCAGCAGCTTCCGGGACTCTAGGGGCTACGAGCAGTACTTC.

The chain links TRBV7-9 to TRBJ1-1; possibly TRBD1 for D (5 bases). Trimming removed 5 bases from V and 0 bases from J, with 10 bases in between. This CDR3 has 14 amino acids. Germline V gives CDR1 SEHNR, CDR2 FQNEAQ (reference sequence). CDR3 sequence (DNA): TGTGCCAGCAGCCCGACGACAGTGAACACTGAAGCTTTCTTT. Translation: CASSPTTVNTEAFF.

The table lists this clone with a few counts. The gene calls are TRBV5-8 and TRBJ2-7, with TRBD2 matching over 15 bases. The germline V gene has CDR1 SGHTS and CDR2 YDEGEE. The CDR3 extends over 17 amino acids. The V gene end was trimmed by 4 bases and the J gene end by 0 bases; junction bases not matched to a gene: 5. The CDR3 region is CASSAGLAGGSSYEQYF. CDR3 sequence (DNA): TGTGCCAGCAGCGCTGGACTAGCGGGAGGGAGCTCCTACGAGCAGTACTTC.

The chain uses TRBV18 and TRBJ1-3, with 12 positions matching TRBD1. This CDR3 comprises 15 residues. Trimming cost V 5 bases and J 12 bases; bases outside gene matches: 11. The germline V gene encodes CDR1 KGHSH and CDR2 LQKENI. This CDR3 is CASSTGTGGSSLIYF. DNA of the CDR3: TGTGCCAGCTCAACCGGGACAGGGGGCTCGAGTCTCATATATTTT.

The V call is TRBV4-1, the J call TRBJ1-3, with a tentative D call TRBD1 (6 bases). Trimming took 1 base from V and 2 from J, leaving 9 bases between them. This CDR3 comprises 15 residues. Germline CDR1 MGHRA, CDR2 YSYEKL. As DNA, the CDR3 is TGCGCCAGCAGCCAAGTTTCAGGGGCTGGAAACACCATATATTTT. Its protein is CASSQVSGAGNTIYF.

This chain uses TRBV10-3 with TRBJ1-1; the match to TRBD1 covers 9 bases. The ends lost 6 bases at V and 2 bases at J; junction bases unmatched: 10. Germline V lookup: CDR1 ENHRY, CDR2 SYGVKD. This CDR3 spans 16 amino acids. In nucleotides, the CDR3 is TGTGCCATCAGCAAGTGGGACAGGGACGGCAACACTGAAGCTTTCTTT. Its translation: CAISKWDRDGNTEAFF.

This sequence joins TRBV27 and TRBJ2-7; D uncertain. Trimming took 3 bases from V and 1 from J, leaving 7 bases between them. There are 13 residues in the CDR3. The germline V gene encodes CDR1 MNHEY and CDR2 SMNVEV (reference sequence). The CDR3 loop is CASSFGPSYEQYF. DNA of the CDR3: TGTGCCAGCAGTTTCGGTCCATCCTACGAGCAGTACTTC.

CDR3: CASSSLTGVNEQFF. The CDR3, as DNA: TGTGCCAGCAGCTCCCTGACAGGGGTGAATGAGCAGTTCTTC. The chain joins TRBV7-3 to TRBJ2-1; 8 bases map to TRBD1. J was trimmed by 7 bases and V by 4 bases; bases with no gene match: 6. The CDR3 has 14 residues. Per the germline V gene, CDR1 is SGHTA and CDR2 is FQGTGA.

Only a few counts were recorded for this clone. The rearrangement joins TRBV19 to TRBJ2-7; 8 positions match TRBD1. V was pared by 6 bases and J by 0 bases, with 13 bases of the junction left unmatched. The CDR3 spans 17 residues. Germline CDR1 reads LNHDA; CDR2 reads SQIVND (reference sequence). In DNA form, the CDR3 reads TGTGCCAGTAGCCCAAATTGGGGACAGGCGAGCTCCTACGAGCAGTACTTC. It is translated as CASSPNWGQASSYEQYF. Drawing the rest from reference TRBV19 and TRBJ2-7, the complete variable domain is DGGITQSPKYLFRKEGQNVTLSCEQNLNHDAMYWYRQDPGQGLRLIYYSQIVNDFQKGDIAEGYSVSREKKESFPLTVTSAQKNPTAFYLCASSPNWGQASSYEQYFGPGTRLTVT.

The chain joins TRBV7-8 to TRBJ2-5; TRBD2 is a possible D gene (6 bases). Deletions cut 4 bases from V and 5 bases from J, with 20 bases between. The CDR3 contains 16 residues. Germline-derived CDR1 and CDR2 are SGHVS and FQNEAQ. DNA of the CDR3: TGTGCCAGCAGCTCCTCCCCTTCGGGGGTTGGGGAGACCCAGTACTTC. Its protein is CASSSSPSGVGETQYF.

This clone was seen a few times. This chain uses TRBV5-1 with TRBJ2-1, with 14 bases identical to TRBD2. The V gene's germline CDR1 is SGHRS and CDR2 YFSETQ. This CDR3 contains 16 residues. Trimming took 4 bases from V and 8 from J; bases not matched to a gene: 8. This chain's CDR3 is CASSAGLAGAGDEQFF. DNA for the CDR3: TGCGCCAGCAGCGCGGGACTAGCGGGAGCGGGCGATGAGCAGTTCTTC. The full variable domain, rest sourced from reference TRBV5-1 and TRBJ2-1, is KAGVTQTPRYLIKTRGQQVTLSCSPISGHRSVSWYQQTPGQGLQFLFEYFSETQRNKGNFPGRFSGRQFSNSRSEMNVSTLELGDSALYLCASSAGLAGAGDEQFFGPGTRLTVL.

The chain is built from TRBV10-3 and TRBJ1-2; 7 bases fit TRBD1. Germline V gene sequence: CDR1 ENHRY, CDR2 SYGVKD. With V trimmed by 3 bases and J by 9 bases, 10 bases remained unmatched. CDR3 length: 14 amino acids. CDR3 in DNA: TGTGCCATCAGTGAACTGGACAGGCTGGTCAGCTACACCTTC. Translating it yields CAISELDRLVSYTF.

The V gene is TRBV7-3, the J gene TRBJ1-1, with a tentative D call TRBD1 (5 bases). From germline, CDR1 is SGHTA and CDR2 FQGTGA. V was pared by 2 bases and J by 0 bases, with 7 bases between. The CDR3 is 14 amino acids. The CDR3 loop reads CASSLRGMNTEAFF. CDR3 in DNA: TGTGCCAGCAGCTTACGGGGGATGAACACTGAAGCTTTCTTT.